Included here is one T cell receptor (beta chain) sequence, with context. Its target is unknown. TCRB CDR3 was amplified from 2 ug genomic DNA or less. Sequencing was performed with immunoSEQ multiplex PCR; in TCRdb, only in-frame clones are kept and a portion is missing. This table has about 32,000 clones, 85% to 95% appearing once. This specimen comes from a study of glioma-infiltrating T cells after dendritic cell vaccination. Germline CDR1 and CDR2: MDHEN and SYDVKM. V lost 8 bases, J lost 1 base, and 14 bases lay in between. The CDR3 has 14 residues. Overall study results and limits: The cohort had few patients with full blood and tumor sets.

The specimen comprised blood, sampled before dendritic cell vaccination. V gene TRBV28 combines with J gene TRBJ2-5, with D perhaps matching TRBD1 (5 bases). This clonotype originated in a human donor with glioblastoma. The CDR3 DNA reads as TGTGCCAGCTTTCCAGGGCAGTTCCAAGAGACCCAGTACTTC. Translated: CASFPGQFQETQYF.